This TCR beta chain originates from a study of relationships among human T cell subsets. The Th1 cells were the flow-through after CD25, CD56 and CD294 bead selections. Subset-specific monoclonal antibody beads were used to isolate T cell subsets. The T cell receptor alpha and beta CDR3 regions were amplified from mRNA by semiquantitative ARM-PCR. Exponential amplification used communal superprimers after tagged nested gene-specific primers in ARM-PCR. TCRdb re-analysed the multiplex PCR reads in MiXCR, keeping a single row per CDR3 protein. The sample shows roughly 13,000 distinct CDR3 sequences, around 69% of them seen only once. The V end lost 4 bases, the J end lost 10 bases, and 11 bases lay between the germline ends. The CDR3 length is 12 residues. Germline values: CDR1 SNHLY, CDR2 FYNNEI. The study, taken as a whole, reports: Substantial CDR3 sharing among Th1, Th2 and regulatory cells suggested stochastic fate choice. No significant subset differences appeared in V, D, J use, CDR3 length or N-additions. Over 55% of CD8+ cytotoxic sequences came from clones with over 100 reads.

As concerns this clonotype: Antigen unknown.

Sequencing used CD4+ Th1 cells sorted from blood. The TCR was taken from a man aged 35 to 55 in good health. The chain is built from TRBV2 and TRBJ2-1; no definite D call. CDR3 region: CASSVPVGEQFF. The DNA for the CDR3 is TGTGCCAGCAGTGTCCCAGTGGGGGAGCAGTTCTTC.